These T cell receptor beta chains were read from a single sample in a study of OX40 agonist ivuxolimab in advanced cancers. The method was immunoSEQ multiplex PCR; TCRdb's version includes in-frame clones alone and lacks a portion of them. Of under 85,000 clones in the sample, about 86% were seen once. The source material was CD4+ or CD8+ T cells sorted from blood, sampled in a trial of the OX40 agonist ivuxolimab. Every receptor here comes from an adult with an advanced solid tumor such as melanoma, head and neck, liver or kidney cancer. Both conserved end residues are part of each CDR3. The order of the fields is V gene, D gene, J gene, CDR3 protein, CDR3 DNA. A D gene is named only where the DNA matches it firmly.

>TRBV2|.|TRBJ1-5
CASSEQEYSNQPQHF
TGTGCCAGCAGTGAACAGGAATATAGCAATCAGCCCCAGCATTTT
>TRBV19|TRBD1|TRBJ1-1
CASRVSGGKNTEAFF
TGTGCCAGTAGAGTGTCAGGGGGAAAGAACACTGAAGCTTTCTTT
>TRBV6-5|TRBD1|TRBJ2-7
CASRLNLDRGYEQYF
TGTGCCAGCAGACTAAATCTGGACAGGGGCTACGAGCAGTACTTC
>TRBV7-2|.|TRBJ1-5
CASSLAVGGAQPQHF
TGTGCCAGCAGCTTAGCCGTTGGGGGTGCTCAGCCCCAGCATTTT
>TRBV25-1|.|TRBJ2-7
CASSELASSYEQYF
TGTGCCAGCAGTGAGTTAGCAAGCTCCTACGAGCAGTACTTC
>TRBV7-2|.|TRBJ2-7
CASSFWTNYEQYF
TGTGCCAGCAGCTTTTGGACTAACTACGAGCAGTACTTC
>TRBV5-4|.|TRBJ1-2
CASSLERGSGYTF
TGTGCCAGCAGCTTGGAGAGGGGATCTGGCTACACCTTC
>TRBV18|TRBD2|TRBJ2-5
CASSHPGLAGAETQYF
TGTGCCAGCTCACACCCCGGACTAGCGGGGGCAGAGACCCAGTACTTC
>TRBV19|.|TRBJ2-2
CASWGPRAGKNTGELFF
TGTGCCAGTTGGGGGCCCAGGGCAGGGAAGAACACCGGGGAGCTGTTTTTT
>TRBV7-3|TRBD2|TRBJ2-7
CASSPSSGAIYEQYF
TGTGCCAGCAGCCCCTCAAGCGGGGCTATCTACGAGCAGTACTTC